Presented here are 25 T cell receptor beta chains from one specimen sequenced in a study of blood T cell repertoires in COVID-19. Sequencing was performed with immunoSEQ multiplex PCR; in TCRdb, only in-frame clones are kept and a portion is missing. The data contain roughly 81,000 clones, about 83% of them singletons. Sequenced material: peripheral blood. Every receptor here comes from a man between 25 and 39 years old with acute or convalescent COVID-19.

In its sample, this clone was seen once. Other DNA sequences in the same sample also yield this CDR3. The rearrangement uses TRBV28 and TRBJ2-7, with TRBD2 matching over 12 bases. This CDR3 is built from 14 residues. Trimming took 6 bases from V and 2 from J; bases not matched to a gene: 2. Germline lookup yields CDR1 MDHEN and CDR2 SYDVKM. The CDR3 bases are TGTGCCAGCAGGCGGACTAGCGGGACCTACGAGCAGTACTTC. It encodes CASRRTSGTYEQYF.

The chain combines TRBV4-1 with TRBJ1-5, with D tentatively TRBD1 (6 bases). Germline lookup yields CDR1 MGHRA and CDR2 YSYEKL. This CDR3 has 16 amino acids. V was cut by 1 base and J by 3 bases, with 13 bases left in between. This CDR3 is CASSQVVQGYNQPQHF. In nucleotides, the CDR3 is TGCGCCAGCAGCCAAGTAGTACAGGGCTACAATCAGCCCCAGCATTTT.

The CDR3 bases are TGTGCCTGGAGTGGCGCTACGGCTGGAAACACCATATATTTT. The encoded protein is CAWSGATAGNTIYF. The rearrangement uses TRBV30 and TRBJ1-3; D is unresolved. The CDR3 sequence is 14 residues long. The V end lost 1 base, the J end lost 2 bases, and 9 bases lay between the germline ends. CDR1 GTSNPN and CDR2 SVGIG come from the germline V gene (reference sequence).

Concerning this clone itself: The sample has other DNA sequences that encode this CDR3 too. J is TRBJ2-7 and V is TRBV5-1, with 9 bases that match TRBD2. The V gene end was trimmed by 2 bases and the J gene end by 4 bases; junction bases not matched to a gene: 1. Looked up from germline, CDR1 is SGHRS and CDR2 is YFSETQ. CDR3 length: 13 residues. The CDR3 DNA follows: TGCGCCAGCAGCTTCGCGGGGGGGTACGAGCAGTACTTC. This sequence encodes CASSFAGGYEQYF.

V is TRBV5-4 and J is TRBJ1-1, with 8 positions matching TRBD1. The trim removed 4 bases at V and 1 base at J, leaving 9 bases unmatched. Germline CDR1 SGHNT, CDR2 YYREEE (reference sequence). The CDR3 loop spans 16 amino acids. DNA of the CDR3: TGTGCCAGCAGCCGAACCCTGGACAGGGCGAACACTGAAGCTTTCTTT. It codes for CASSRTLDRANTEAFF.

The chain carries TRBV7-2 and TRBJ2-1; 7 bases line up with TRBD2. CDR1 and CDR2 from the germline V gene are SGHTA and FQGNSA. V gave up 4 bases and J gave up 4 bases; unmatched junction bases: 13. The CDR3 is made up of 17 amino acids. CDR3 nucleotides: TGTGCCAGCAGCTGGCAGTGGGGGGGAAGCGGTTACAATGAGCAGTTCTTC. Translated: CASSWQWGGSGYNEQFF.

In its sample, this clone was seen a few times. The genes are TRBV6-5 and TRBJ2-5, with a possible D match to TRBD1 (5 bases). V was trimmed by 4 bases and J by 7 bases, leaving 19 bases between them. Germline V gene sequence: CDR1 MNHEY, CDR2 SVGAGI. The CDR3 extends over 15 amino acids. The CDR3 DNA is TGTGCCAGCAGTTTCACAGGACGGCGAGATGGGACCCAGTACTTC. As protein: CASSFTGRRDGTQYF.

The J gene is TRBJ1-6, the V gene TRBV28; perhaps TRBD1 as D (6 bases). Germline V gene sequence: CDR1 MDHEN, CDR2 SYDVKM. V dropped 3 bases and J dropped 11 bases, with 17 bases sitting between them. There are 15 residues in the CDR3. This chain's CDR3 is CASSFNRVPHPPLHF. The CDR3 region has the DNA TGTGCCAGCAGTTTTAACAGGGTCCCCCACCCACCCCTCCACTTT.

This chain connects TRBV28 to TRBJ1-4; D unresolved. The CDR3 loop spans 14 amino acids. The ends were cut back, 3 bases at V and 1 base at J, with 6 bases in the middle. Germline-derived CDR1 and CDR2 are MDHEN and SYDVKM. In nucleotides, the CDR3 is TGTGCCAGCAGTTTTTCCAGAACTAATGAAAAACTGTTTTTT. Amino acid sequence: CASSFSRTNEKLFF.

The chain employs TRBV6-2 or TRBV6-3 and TRBJ2-1; D call uncertain. Germline V gives CDR1 MNHEY, CDR2 SVGEGT. CDR3 size: 12 residues. V lost 6 bases to trimming and J lost 10 bases, with 13 bases between them. CDR3 bases: TGTGCCAGCAGCCATGACCGGGTAGAGCAGTTCTTC. Translating it yields CASSHDRVEQFF.

The chain combines TRBV6-6 with TRBJ1-1, with a possible D match to TRBD1 (6 bases). Germline lookup yields CDR1 MNHNY and CDR2 SVGAGI (reference sequence). The length of the CDR3 is 13 residues. Trimming stripped 6 bases from V and 5 bases from J, with 13 bases between. CDR3 residues: CASSPQGRTEAFF. The DNA of the CDR3 is TGTGCCAGCAGCCCACAGGGTCGGACTGAAGCTTTCTTT.

V usage is TRBV10-3 and J usage is TRBJ2-1; D uncertain. The CDR3 is made up of 14 amino acids. Germline V gene sequence: CDR1 ENHRY, CDR2 SYGVKD. The V end was cut by 5 bases, the J end by 5 bases, with 13 bases between. CDR3 in DNA: TGTGCCATCAGTCCCCGCGAGAGAGACAATGAGCAGTTCTTC. Amino acids: CAISPRERDNEQFF.

J is TRBJ1-2 and V is TRBV6-5, with D unclear. The ends were cut back, 10 bases at V and 1 base at J, with 7 bases in the middle. The CDR3 spans 11 residues. Germline V gene sequence: CDR1 MNHEY, CDR2 SVGAGI. The CDR3 bases are TGTGCCACCCAGTATAACTATGGCTACACCTTC. Encoded protein: CATQYNYGYTF.

The chain combines TRBV7-3 with TRBJ1-1; D is uncertain. Germline CDR1 reads SGHTA; CDR2 reads FQGTGA. The CDR3 runs to 13 residues. V was pared by 2 bases and J by 4 bases, with 8 bases between. DNA of the CDR3: TGTGCCAGCAGCTTATTATCAGGCACTGAAGCTTTCTTT. Its protein product is CASSLLSGTEAFF.

The V call is TRBV4-2, the J call TRBJ1-2, with TRBD1 matching over 9 bases. After removal of 1 base from V and 1 base from J, the junction contained 4 bases not matched to a gene. This CDR3 comprises 16 residues. Germline CDR1 reads LGHNA; CDR2 reads YNFKEQ. CDR3 nucleotides: TGTGCCAGCAGCCAAGGAGGGACAGGGATTAACTATGGCTACACCTTC. Protein product: CASSQGGTGINYGYTF.

Here the CDR3 DNA reads TGTGCCAGCAGCCTGGGGCAGGGGAGAGGCTACACCTTC. Amino acids: CASSLGQGRGYTF. J is TRBJ1-2 and V is TRBV12-3 or TRBV12-4; D is possibly TRBD1 (6 bases). The CDR3 is made up of 13 amino acids. With 6 bases removed from V and 8 bases from J, the gap between germline ends came to 16 bases.

The chain uses TRBV4-1 and TRBJ2-1, with D possibly matching TRBD2 (7 bases). The V gene lost 4 bases and the J gene lost 5 bases, with 21 bases spanning the gap. The CDR3 is 17 residues long. Germline lookup yields CDR1 MGHRA and CDR2 YSYEKL. DNA for the CDR3: TGCGCCAGCAGCCGGGTGGAGGGAGGGGGACAACACAATGAGCAGTTCTTC. Its protein product is CASSRVEGGGQHNEQFF.

The chain uses TRBV3-1 (or the pseudogene TRBV3-2) and TRBJ1-1, with 7 nucleotides matching TRBD1. The CDR3 runs 16 residues. CDR1 and CDR2 (germline): LGHDT, YNNKEL (reference sequence). V shed 2 bases, J shed 7 bases, and the junction held 13 bases outside the gene matches. As DNA, the CDR3 is TGTGCCAGCAGCCAATCTCGAACCGGGACAGAACTTGAAGCTTTCTTT. Residues: CASSQSRTGTELEAFF.

This clone has just one count. V gene TRBV19 combines with J gene TRBJ2-1, with TRBD1 as a possible D gene (6 bases). Trimming removed 5 bases at V and 0 bases at J, with 11 bases between. Germline V lookup: CDR1 LNHDA, CDR2 SQIVND (reference sequence). This CDR3 spans 15 amino acids. CDR3 sequence reads: CASSAHRVSYNEQFF. The CDR3 nucleotides read TGTGCCAGTAGTGCCCACAGGGTCTCCTACAATGAGCAGTTCTTC.

This clone was seen more than once but under ten times. The V and J genes are TRBV2 and TRBJ2-7, with 9 bases matching TRBD2. J lost 2 bases, V lost 11 bases, and 22 bases had no gene match. Germline loops: CDR1 SNHLY, CDR2 FYNNEI. The CDR3 spans 18 residues. The CDR3 DNA reads TGTGCCTCATCCAGCGTAGTTTGGCGGGAGGGAGCCGCCTACGAGCAGTACTTC. Encoded protein: CASSSVVWREGAAYEQYF.

The chain has TRBV4-1 and TRBJ2-1; tentative D call: TRBD2 (5 bases). The CDR3 is 14 amino acids. Trimming cost V 9 bases and J 3 bases, with 15 bases left between them. CDR1 MGHRA and CDR2 YSYEKL come from the germline V gene. CDR3 loop: CASQASGDYNEQFF. The CDR3 nucleotides read TGCGCCAGTCAGGCCAGCGGCGACTACAATGAGCAGTTCTTC.

The chain couples TRBV9 to TRBJ2-1, with 9 bases identical to TRBD2. This CDR3 contains 18 residues. Germline trimming cut 0 bases from V and 3 bases from J; bases unmatched to any gene: 10. CDR1 SGDLS and CDR2 YYNGEE come from the germline V gene. CDR3 nucleotide sequence: TGTGCCAGCAGCGTAGTGGGTGATAGCGGGGGCCTCTACAATGAGCAGTTCTTC. It codes for CASSVVGDSGGLYNEQFF.

This rearrangement joins TRBV7-9 to TRBJ2-5, with D possibly matching TRBD2 (5 bases). Between the trimmed V and J ends, which lost 2 bases and 5 bases, there was a span of 9 bases. The CDR3 is made up of 13 amino acids. Germline CDR1 is SEHNR and CDR2 is FQNEAQ (reference sequence). The CDR3 DNA reads as TGTGCCAGCAGCTTACAGCCGGGGGAGACCCAGTACTTC. This encodes CASSLQPGETQYF. Using reference TRBV7-9 and TRBJ2-5 for the parts outside the CDR3, the full variable domain is DTGVSQNPRHKITKRGQNVTFRCDPISEHNRLYWYRQTLGQGPEFLTYFQNEAQLEKSRLLSDRFSAERPKGSFSTLEIQRTEQGDSAMYLCASSLQPGETQYFGPGTRLLVL.

V is TRBV6-5 and J is TRBJ1-2; D uncertain. V dropped 8 bases and J dropped 8 bases, with 9 bases sitting between them. The CDR3 runs 10 residues. From germline, CDR1 is MNHEY and CDR2 SVGAGI. CDR3 nucleotide sequence: TGTGCCAGCTTCGGGGTCGGCTACACCTTC. Translated, it gives CASFGVGYTF.

CDR3 sequence: CASSGQTSNQPQHF. As DNA, the CDR3 is TGTGCCAGCTCGGGACAGACTAGCAATCAGCCCCAGCATTTT. The chain combines TRBV2 with TRBJ1-5; 7 bases match TRBD1. The CDR3 runs 14 residues. CDR1 is SNHLY, CDR2 FYNNEI, per germline. With V trimmed by 8 bases and J by 0 bases, 4 bases remained unmatched.